The 17 T cell receptor beta chains listed next were all sequenced from one sample in a study of T cells in Graves' hyperthyroidism and ophthalmopathy (dated by TCRdb to between 2018 and 2020). Library construction relied on multiplex PCR. This sample was sequenced with an Illumina HiSeq 2000. The TCR beta CDR3 regions were amplified from RNA transcripts. A first-round RT-PCR of the TCR CDR3 used the HTBI primer set with the Qiagen OneStep RT-PCR kit. In TCRdb, the public reads were trimmed at Q25 with fastp and aligned with MiXCR, with productive beta chains retained. CDR3 protein sequences are deduplicated, and each keeps its most common genes and DNA. Across this sample there are over 550,000 distinct CDR3 sequences, with 16% seen only once. The ten top clones hold about 18% of the sample. Source material: blood. The receptors stem from a young woman with Graves' hyperthyroidism.

This clonotype was counted at least ten times. This chain joins TRBV20-1 and TRBJ2-2, with D possibly called TRBD1 or TRBD2 (5 bases each). The germline V and J ends were trimmed by 0 bases and 6 bases, with 5 bases remaining between them. The CDR3 totals 12 residues. Germline V lookup: CDR1 DFQATT, CDR2 SNEGSKA (reference sequence). CDR3 sequence: CSAREGAGELFF. The CDR3 DNA is TGCAGTGCTAGAGAGGGGGCCGGGGAGCTGTTTTTT.

This clonotype was detected ten times or more. This chain uses TRBV20-1 with TRBJ2-3; D is possibly TRBD2 (5 bases). Germline V gives CDR1 DFQATT, CDR2 SNEGSKA (reference sequence). V was trimmed by 3 bases and J by 4 bases, leaving 14 bases between them. The length of the CDR3 is 14 residues. The CDR3 protein is CSASDSEGSDTQYF. CDR3 nucleotides: TGCAGTGCTAGTGATAGCGAAGGTTCAGATACGCAGTATTTT.

This clonotype has at least ten counts. The chain has TRBV6-1 and TRBJ1-5; 7 bases agree with TRBD1. The CDR3 is made up of 15 amino acids. CDR1 is MNHNS and CDR2 is SASEGT in the germline V gene. The trim removed 9 bases at V and 0 bases at J, leaving 8 bases unmatched. The CDR3 loop reads CASSSGQYSNQPQHF. CDR3 bases: TGTGCCAGTTCCTCGGGACAGTATAGCAATCAGCCCCAGCATTTT.

This clonotype was seen ten or more times. V and J are TRBV2 and TRBJ1-4; D perhaps matches TRBD1 (6 bases). The CDR3 covers 15 residues. The V gene lost 6 bases and the J gene lost 2 bases, with 13 bases spanning the gap. Germline loops: CDR1 SNHLY, CDR2 FYNNEI. CDR3 in DNA: TGTGCCAGCAGCCCCGCAGGGGTGACTAATGAAAAACTGTTTTTT. Its translation is CASSPAGVTNEKLFF.

This clonotype was picked up many times. The rearrangement uses TRBV28 and TRBJ1-2; D might be TRBD1 (6 bases). Germline V gene data show CDR1 as MDHEN and CDR2 as SYDVKM. CDR3 size: 14 residues. Trimming stripped 4 bases from V and 8 bases from J, with 17 bases between. The CDR3 protein is CASSSLHYREGYTF. Written as DNA, the CDR3 is TGTGCCAGCAGTTCACTGCACTACAGGGAGGGCTACACCTTC.

This clonotype was picked up many times. The genes are TRBV19 and TRBJ2-5, with a tentative D call TRBD1 (6 bases). CDR1 and CDR2 from the germline V gene are LNHDA and SQIVND (reference sequence). V shed 5 bases and J shed 4 bases, with 17 bases lying between them. The CDR3 is 15 amino acids. The CDR3 DNA is TGTGCCAGTAGTCCGTGGACAGCTGGGCGAGAGACCCAGTACTTC. Translation gives CASSPWTAGRETQYF.

A few counts support this clonotype. This chain connects TRBV7-9 to TRBJ1-1, with no clear D. Germline-derived CDR1 and CDR2 are SEHNR and FQNEAQ (reference sequence). The V end lost 4 bases, the J end lost 1 base, and 16 bases lay between the germline ends. This CDR3 is 16 amino acids long. CDR3 coding DNA: TGTGCCAGCAGCTCGTGGGGTCGGAATTCGAACACTGAAGCTTTCTTT. It translates to CASSSWGRNSNTEAFF.

The chain uses TRBV19 and TRBJ2-2; D not certain. CDR3 length: 14 residues. V dropped 8 bases and J dropped 4 bases, with 14 bases sitting between them. Germline CDR1 and CDR2: LNHDA and SQIVND (reference sequence). The CDR3 is CASLREKGTGELFF. The CDR3 bases are TGTGCCAGTCTACGAGAGAAGGGCACCGGGGAGCTGTTTTTT.

This chain connects TRBV20-1 to TRBJ2-5; TRBD2 aligns across 14 bases. The V and J ends lost 0 bases and 1 base, in that order; junction bases with no gene match: 10. The germline CDR1 and CDR2 sequences are DFQATT and SNEGSKA (reference sequence). The length of the CDR3 is 19 residues. The CDR3, as DNA: TGCAGTGCTAGAGATCTACAGGGACTAGCGGGGGTGATCCAAGAGACCCAGTACTTC. Translation gives CSARDLQGLAGVIQETQYF.

A few counts support this clonotype. The genes are TRBV19 and TRBJ1-1; TRBD1 matches at 7 bases. This CDR3 has 13 residues. Germline V gene lookup returns CDR1 LNHDA and CDR2 SQIVND (reference sequence). V gave up 6 bases and J gave up 1 base; unmatched junction bases: 2. CDR3 in amino acids: CASRQGPNTEAFF. CDR3 nucleotides: TGTGCCAGTAGACAGGGGCCGAACACTGAAGCTTTCTTT. The full variable domain, rest sourced from reference TRBV19 and TRBJ1-1, is DGGITQSPKYLFRKEGQNVTLSCEQNLNHDAMYWYRQDPGQGLRLIYYSQIVNDFQKGDIAEGYSVSREKKESFPLTVTSAQKNPTAFYLCASRQGPNTEAFFGQGTRLTVV.

This clonotype turned up a few times. This rearrangement joins TRBV6-9 to TRBJ2-7; 11 nucleotides match TRBD2. This CDR3 has 15 residues. The germline V gene encodes CDR1 MNHGY and CDR2 SVAAGI. V dropped 4 bases and J dropped 0; count of bases not matched to a gene: 2. This CDR3 reads CASSSTSGGSYEQYF. DNA of the CDR3: TGTGCCAGCAGTTCTACTAGCGGGGGCTCCTACGAGCAGTACTTC.

This clonotype was detected ten times or more. The V call is TRBV12-5, the J call TRBJ2-1; the match to TRBD2 covers 8 bases. CDR1 is LGHNT, CDR2 FRNRAP, per germline. V trimming: 0 bases; J trimming: 6 bases; junction bases outside the gene matches: 4. This CDR3 has 15 amino acids. The DNA of the CDR3 is TGTGCTAGTGGTTTGGTCCGGGGGGGGAGCAATGAGCAGTTCTTC. It is translated as CASGLVRGGSNEQFF.

The V and J genes are TRBV4-3 and TRBJ2-7, with 8 bases identical to TRBD1. Trimming at V came to 0 bases and at J to 7 bases, leaving 8 bases not matched to a gene. CDR1 is LGHNA and CDR2 is YSLEER in the germline V gene. The CDR3 totals 15 residues. The CDR3 DNA reads as TGCGCCAGCAGCCAAGAGGGGGCAGGGGGCGAGGAGCAGTACTTC. It is translated as CASSQEGAGGEEQYF.

This clonotype was observed many times. J is TRBJ2-1 and V is TRBV28; D tentatively reads TRBD1 or TRBD2 (6 bases each). The ends were cut back, 3 bases at V and 7 bases at J, with 13 bases in the middle. This CDR3 has 14 residues. CDR1 and CDR2 (germline): MDHEN, SYDVKM. The CDR3 sequence: CASSFLGAGNEQFF. CDR3 DNA sequence: TGTGCCAGCAGTTTTTTGGGGGCGGGGAATGAGCAGTTCTTC. Filled out from reference TRBV28 and TRBJ2-1, the complete variable domain reads DVKVTQSSRYLVKRTGEKVFLECVQDMDHENMFWYRQDPGLGLRLIYFSYDVKMKEKGDIPEGYSVSREKKERFSLILESASTNQTSMYLCASSFLGAGNEQFFGPGTRLTVL.

The chain employs TRBV5-1 and TRBJ1-4, with TRBD1 matching 8 bases. Germline CDR1 is SGHRS and CDR2 is YFSETQ. J was trimmed by 11 bases and V by 4 bases; bases with no gene match: 10. This CDR3 comprises 14 residues. CDR3 DNA sequence: TGCGCCAGCAGCCCGGACAGGGAAAGACGGAAACTGTTTTTT. Translated, it gives CASSPDRERRKLFF.

This chain joins TRBV9 and TRBJ2-3; D perhaps matches TRBD1 (6 bases). The V gene's germline CDR1 is SGDLS and CDR2 YYNGEE. The CDR3 contains 15 residues. With 1 base removed from V and 3 bases from J, the gap between germline ends came to 12 bases. The CDR3 reads CASSVQGSMTDTQYF. CDR3 DNA sequence: TGTGCCAGCAGCGTACAGGGGTCGATGACAGATACGCAGTATTTT. Variable domain in full (rest from reference TRBV9 and TRBJ2-3): DSGVTQTPKHLITATGQRVTLRCSPRSGDLSVYWYQQSLDQGLQFLIQYYNGEERAKGNILERFSAQQFPDLHSELNLSSLELGDSALYFCASSVQGSMTDTQYFGPGTRLTVL.

V usage is TRBV6-5 and J usage is TRBJ1-4; 8 bases are a match to TRBD1. This CDR3 spans 15 amino acids. The V and J ends lost 4 bases and 2 bases, in that order; junction bases with no gene match: 3. From germline, CDR1 is MNHEY and CDR2 SVGAGI. The CDR3, as DNA: TGTGCCAGCAGTTGCAGGGGGCTGACTAATGAAAAACTGTTTTTT. This codes for CASSCRGLTNEKLFF.